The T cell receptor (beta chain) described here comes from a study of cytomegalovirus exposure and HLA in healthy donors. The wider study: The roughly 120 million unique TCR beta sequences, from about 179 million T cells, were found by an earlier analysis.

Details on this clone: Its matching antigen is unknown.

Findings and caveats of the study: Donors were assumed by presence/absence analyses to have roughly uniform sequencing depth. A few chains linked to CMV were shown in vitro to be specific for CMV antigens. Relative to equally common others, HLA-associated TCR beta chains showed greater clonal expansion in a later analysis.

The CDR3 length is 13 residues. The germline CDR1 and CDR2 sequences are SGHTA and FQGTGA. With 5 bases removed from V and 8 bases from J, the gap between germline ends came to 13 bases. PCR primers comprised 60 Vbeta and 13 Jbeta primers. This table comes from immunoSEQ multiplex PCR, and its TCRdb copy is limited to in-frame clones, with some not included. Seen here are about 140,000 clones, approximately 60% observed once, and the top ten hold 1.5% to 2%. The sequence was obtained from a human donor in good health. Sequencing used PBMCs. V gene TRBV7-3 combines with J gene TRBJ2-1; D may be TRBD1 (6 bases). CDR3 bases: TGTGCCAGCAGCCAGGACAGCCGTGATGAGCAGTTCTTC. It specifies CASSQDSRDEQFF.